The following is a T cell receptor beta chain sequence with its context. This receptor's antigen is unknown. Qualities for individual bases were not recorded, and no much larger clone is one base off. The CDR3, cysteine through phenylalanine, is 17 amino acids long. The DNA shown is the 51-base CDR3, in frame from base 1. The germline V gene (reference sequence) gives CDR1 as SGHKS and CDR2 as YYEKEE. V is pruned by 0 bases and J by 0 bases, leaving 5 bases of the junction without a gene match. The data derive from a study of T cell changes during pregnancy in multiple sclerosis (dated by TCRdb to 2018 to 2020). A note on the overall study: Changes in the T cell repertoire over the course of pregnancy were examined in this study in women with multiple sclerosis.

Library generation was performed with the immunoSEQ multiplex PCR assay. TCRdb limited this immuneACCESS table to in-frame rearrangements with V and J called. A share of clones is missing; checked studies link under half to unresolved V genes, and the rest is unexplained. Within this sample are 85,000 to 100,000 clones, with around 93% of them counted one time only. The top ten clonotypes cover approximately 0.9% of the sample. This sample comprised peripheral blood, obtained before pregnancy. Recombination joined TRBV5-5 with TRBJ2-3, and TRBD2 matches 9 of the central bases. The receptor was derived from a female donor with multiple sclerosis, enrolled in a pregnancy study. The CDR3 region has the sequence CASSLAASGVSTDTQYF. The DNA sequence follows: TGTGCCAGCAGCTTGGCCGCTAGCGGGGTTAGCACAGATACGCAGTATTTT.